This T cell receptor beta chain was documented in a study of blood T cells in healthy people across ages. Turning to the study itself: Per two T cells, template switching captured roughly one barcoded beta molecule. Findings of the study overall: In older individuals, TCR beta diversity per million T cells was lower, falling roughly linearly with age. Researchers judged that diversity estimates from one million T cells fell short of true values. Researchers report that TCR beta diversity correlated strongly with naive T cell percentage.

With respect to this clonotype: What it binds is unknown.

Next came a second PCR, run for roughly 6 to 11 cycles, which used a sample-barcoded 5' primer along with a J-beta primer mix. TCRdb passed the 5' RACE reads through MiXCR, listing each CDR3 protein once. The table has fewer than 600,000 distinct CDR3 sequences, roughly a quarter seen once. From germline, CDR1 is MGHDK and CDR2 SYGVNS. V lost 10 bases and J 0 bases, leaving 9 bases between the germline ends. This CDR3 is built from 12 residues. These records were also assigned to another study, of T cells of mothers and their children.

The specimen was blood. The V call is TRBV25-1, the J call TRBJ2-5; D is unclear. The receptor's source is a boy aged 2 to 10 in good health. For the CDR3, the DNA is TGTGCCAACTACGGGTACCAAGAGACCCAGTACTTC. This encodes CANYGYQETQYF. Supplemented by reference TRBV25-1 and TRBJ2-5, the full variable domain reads EADIYQTPRYLVIGTGKKITLECSQTMGHDKMYWYQQDPGMELHLIHYSYGVNSTEKGDLSSESTVSRIRTEHFPLTLESARPSHTSQYLCANYGYQETQYFGPGTRLLVL.